The present entry profiles one T cell receptor beta chain with its context. Those enrolled in Seattle joined during active infection and were followed longitudinally afterward. V gave up 5 bases and J gave up 0 bases; unmatched junction bases: 5. This CDR3 region has 15 residues. Germline V gene data show CDR1 as MNHEY and CDR2 as SVGAGI. Generated by immunoSEQ multiplex PCR, the TCRdb table keeps only in-frame clones and is missing some. The sample includes 150,000 or so clones, approximately 90% of them seen just once. The sample belongs to a study of blood T cell repertoires in COVID-19. Study at large: Donors in the United States, Italy and Spain gave samples during acute or convalescent COVID-19. From T cells, B-cell-depleted T cells, or PBMCs came the material, which was cDNA or gDNA.

This sequence joins TRBV6-5 and TRBJ1-1, with TRBD1 identical over 8 bases. This receptor was identified in a man younger than 35 with COVID-19, enrolled during active disease. The sequenced material came from peripheral blood. The CDR3 DNA sequence: TGTGCCAGCAGTCCTAACAGGGGGTTGAACACTGAAGCTTTCTTT. This encodes CASSPNRGLNTEAFF.